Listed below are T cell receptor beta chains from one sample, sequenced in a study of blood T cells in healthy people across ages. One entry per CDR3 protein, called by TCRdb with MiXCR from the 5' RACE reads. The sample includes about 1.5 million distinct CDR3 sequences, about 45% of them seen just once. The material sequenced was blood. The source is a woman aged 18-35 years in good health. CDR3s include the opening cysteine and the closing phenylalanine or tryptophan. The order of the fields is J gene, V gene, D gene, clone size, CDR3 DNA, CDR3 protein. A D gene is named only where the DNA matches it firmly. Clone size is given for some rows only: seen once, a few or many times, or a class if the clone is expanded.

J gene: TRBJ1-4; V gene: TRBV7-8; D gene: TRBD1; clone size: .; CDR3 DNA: TGTGCCAGCAGCCCCCGGACAGGGGTGAATGAAAAACTGTTTTTT; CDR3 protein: CASSPRTGVNEKLFF
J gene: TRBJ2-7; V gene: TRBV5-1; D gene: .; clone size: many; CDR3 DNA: TGCGCCAGCAGCTTTGGGGGAGTGTACGAGCAGTACTTC; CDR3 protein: CASSFGGVYEQYF
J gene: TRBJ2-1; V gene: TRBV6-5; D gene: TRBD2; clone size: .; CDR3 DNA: TGTGCCAGCAGTTACGAGCGGGGGGGCCTTGGCCATGAGCAGTTCTTC; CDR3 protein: CASSYERGGLGHEQFF
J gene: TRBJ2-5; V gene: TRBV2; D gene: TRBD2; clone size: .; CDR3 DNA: TGTGCCAGCAGTGCGCGTCTAGCGGAAGGGGAGACCCAGTACTTC; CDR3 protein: CASSARLAEGETQYF
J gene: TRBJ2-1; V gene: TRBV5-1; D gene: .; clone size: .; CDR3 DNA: TGCGCCAGCAGCAGTTCTAGCGAACGCTCCTACAATGAGCAGTTCTTC; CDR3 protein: CASSSSSERSYNEQFF
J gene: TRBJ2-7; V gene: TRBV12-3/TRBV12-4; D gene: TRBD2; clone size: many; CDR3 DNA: TGTGCCAGCAGTCTAGCGGGAGGGCCGTCCTACGAGCAGTACTTC; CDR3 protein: CASSLAGGPSYEQYF
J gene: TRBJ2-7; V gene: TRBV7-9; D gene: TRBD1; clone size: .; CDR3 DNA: TGTGCCAGCACCCCAATTAGGGACAGGAACCCCGAGCAGTACTTC; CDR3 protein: CASTPIRDRNPEQYF
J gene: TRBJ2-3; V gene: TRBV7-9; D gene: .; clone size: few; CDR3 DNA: TGTGCCAGCAGCTTAGCGTTGGCCCCCCGCACAGATACGCAGTATTTT; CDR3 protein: CASSLALAPRTDTQYF
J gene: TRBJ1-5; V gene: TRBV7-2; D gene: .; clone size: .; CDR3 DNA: TGTGCCAGCAGCTTATCCAGGGCAAGCAATCAGCCCCAGCATTTT; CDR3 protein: CASSLSRASNQPQHF
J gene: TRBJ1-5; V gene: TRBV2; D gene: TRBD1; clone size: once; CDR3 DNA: TGTGCCAGCTTAGGACAGGGTCTTGGCAATCAGCCCCAGCATTTT; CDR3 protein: CASLGQGLGNQPQHF
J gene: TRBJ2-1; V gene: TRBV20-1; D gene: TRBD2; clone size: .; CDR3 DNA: TGCAATGCTAGAGTTGGGCTAGCGGGACCCTACAATGAGCAGTTCTTC; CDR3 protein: CNARVGLAGPYNEQFF
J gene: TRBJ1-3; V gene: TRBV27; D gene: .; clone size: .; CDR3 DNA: TGTGCCAGCAGTTCATCGTTTGCGGAGGGTGCTGGAAACACCATATATTTT; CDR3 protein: CASSSSFAEGAGNTIYF
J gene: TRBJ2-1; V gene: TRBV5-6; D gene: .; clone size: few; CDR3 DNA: TGTGCCAGCAGCATTCCAGATGGGGGGACAGTTTCCTACAATGAGCAGTTCTTC; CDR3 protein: CASSIPDGGTVSYNEQFF
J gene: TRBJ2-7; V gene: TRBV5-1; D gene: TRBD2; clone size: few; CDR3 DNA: TGCGCCAGCAGCCCCGGGACTATATCGTACAATGAGCAGTACTTC; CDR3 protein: CASSPGTISYNEQYF
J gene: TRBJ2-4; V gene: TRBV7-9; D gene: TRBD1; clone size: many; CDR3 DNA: TGTGCCAGCTCCTCGTGGGACAGGCTCTATGAGCAGTACTTC; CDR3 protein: CASSSWDRLYEQYF
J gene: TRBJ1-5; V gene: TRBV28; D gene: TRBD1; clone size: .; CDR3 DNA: TGTGCCAGCAGTTTGGGGACAGGAGGCGAGGAGCCCCAGCATTTT; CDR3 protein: CASSLGTGGEEPQHF
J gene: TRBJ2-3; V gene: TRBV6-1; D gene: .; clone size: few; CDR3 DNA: TGTGCCAGCAAGGTAACAGCAAGCACAGATACGCAGTATTTT; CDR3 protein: CASKVTASTDTQYF
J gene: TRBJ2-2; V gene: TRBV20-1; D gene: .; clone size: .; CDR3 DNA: TGCAGTGCTAGAGATATGATGGCCACCGGGGAGCTGTTTTTT; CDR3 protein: CSARDMMATGELFF
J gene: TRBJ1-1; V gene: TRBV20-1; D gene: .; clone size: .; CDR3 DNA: TGCAGTGCTAGAGTGTCGAGGATGAACACTGAAGCTTTCTTT; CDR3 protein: CSARVSRMNTEAFF
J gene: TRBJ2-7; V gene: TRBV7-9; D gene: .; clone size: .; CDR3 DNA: TGTGCCAGCAGCCCAGGGGTAGGGCAAATATCCTACGAGCAGTACTTC; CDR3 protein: CASSPGVGQISYEQYF
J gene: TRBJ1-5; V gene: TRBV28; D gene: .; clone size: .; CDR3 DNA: TGTGCCAGCAGTTTATCCGAGGTGGGGACGGGACTGATCAATCAGCCCCAGCATTTT; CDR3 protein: CASSLSEVGTGLINQPQHF
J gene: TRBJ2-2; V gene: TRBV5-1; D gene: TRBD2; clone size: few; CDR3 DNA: TGCGCCAGCCGTCCTAGCGGTACGAACACCGGGGAGCTGTTTTTT; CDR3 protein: CASRPSGTNTGELFF
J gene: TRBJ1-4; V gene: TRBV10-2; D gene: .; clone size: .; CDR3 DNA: TGCGCCAGCAGTGACCGGGGGCGGGAAAAACTGTTTTTT; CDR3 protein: CASSDRGREKLFF
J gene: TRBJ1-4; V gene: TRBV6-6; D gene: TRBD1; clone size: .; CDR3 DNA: TGTGCCAGCAGACCTGGACAGGGGGCAGATGAAAAACTGTTTTTT; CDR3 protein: CASRPGQGADEKLFF
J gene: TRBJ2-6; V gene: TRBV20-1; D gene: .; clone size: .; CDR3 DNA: TGCAGTGCTAGTGTTGAAGGTGGGGCCAACGTCCTGACTTTC; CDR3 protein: CSASVEGGANVLTF
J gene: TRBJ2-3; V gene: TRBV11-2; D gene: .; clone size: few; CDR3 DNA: TGTGCCAGCAGCTCCCTCCGGGCTAGCACAGGTACGCAGTATTTT; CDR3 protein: CASSSLRASTGTQYF
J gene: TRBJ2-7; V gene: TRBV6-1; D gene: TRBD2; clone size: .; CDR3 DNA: TGTGCCAGCAGGGAGGGGACTAGCGGGACCTACGAGCAGTACTTC; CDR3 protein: CASREGTSGTYEQYF
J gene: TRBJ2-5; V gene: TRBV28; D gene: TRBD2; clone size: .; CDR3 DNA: TGTGCCAGCAGTTTACCTTGGACTAGCGGGAGGGGTAGTGTAACCTACAATGAGCAGTACTTC; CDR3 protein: CASSLPWTSGRGSVTYNEQYF
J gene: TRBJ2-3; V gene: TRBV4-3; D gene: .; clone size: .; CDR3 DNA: TGCGCCAGCAGCCAACAGGGCGCTCGAGTGGGAGATACGCAGTATTTT; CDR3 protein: CASSQQGARVGDTQYF
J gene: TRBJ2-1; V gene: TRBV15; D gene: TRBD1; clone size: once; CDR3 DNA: TGTGCCACCAGCAGAGATGCCGGGACAGGGGGGTTCAATGAGCAGTTCTTC; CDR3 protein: CATSRDAGTGGFNEQFF
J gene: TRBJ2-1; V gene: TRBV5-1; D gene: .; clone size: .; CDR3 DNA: TGCGCCAGCAGCCCCCCCGGGGCCGACAATGAGCAGTTCTTC; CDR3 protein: CASSPPGADNEQFF
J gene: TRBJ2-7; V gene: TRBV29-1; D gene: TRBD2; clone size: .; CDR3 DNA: TGCAGCGTTGCCCCCAGCGGGAGGGGTACCTACAAGCAGTACTTC; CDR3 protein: CSVAPSGRGTYKQYF
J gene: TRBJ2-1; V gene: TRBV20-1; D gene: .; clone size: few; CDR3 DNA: TGCAGTGCCTCCGGGACATCTAACAATGAGCAGTTCTTC; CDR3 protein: CSASGTSNNEQFF
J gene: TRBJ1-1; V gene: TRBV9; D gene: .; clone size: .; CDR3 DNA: TGTGCCAACAGCGTAGATAGAAGGGCAGGATCCGAAGCTTTCTTT; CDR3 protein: CANSVDRRAGSEAFF
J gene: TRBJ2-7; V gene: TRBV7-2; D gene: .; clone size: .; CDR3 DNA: TGTGCCAGCACCCCCGTTCAGGGGACGACCTACGAGCAGTACTTC; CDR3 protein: CASTPVQGTTYEQYF
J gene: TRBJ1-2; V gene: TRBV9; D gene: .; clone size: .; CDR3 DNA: TGTGCCAGCAGCGTAGTGACCAGGGCGGACTATGGCTACACCTTC; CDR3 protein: CASSVVTRADYGYTF
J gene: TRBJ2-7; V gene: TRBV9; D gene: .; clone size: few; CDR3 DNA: TGTGCCAGCAGCGTAGACCTAGGAGGTTCCTACGAGCAGTACTTC; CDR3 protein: CASSVDLGGSYEQYF
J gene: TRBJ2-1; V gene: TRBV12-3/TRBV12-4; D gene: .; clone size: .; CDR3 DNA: TGTGCCAGCAGTTTTGGGACCGGGAAGCCAGGGAATGAGCAGTTCTTC; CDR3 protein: CASSFGTGKPGNEQFF
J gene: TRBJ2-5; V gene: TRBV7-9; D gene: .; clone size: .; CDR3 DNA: TGTACCAGCAGCGAGGGCTTGGAGCAGTACTTC; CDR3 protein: CTSSEGLEQYF
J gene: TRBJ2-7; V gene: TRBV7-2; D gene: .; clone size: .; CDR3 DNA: TGTGCCAGCAGCTTATCTTTTGCGGCCCGCCCCCTCTACGAGCAGTACTTC; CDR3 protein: CASSLSFAARPLYEQYF
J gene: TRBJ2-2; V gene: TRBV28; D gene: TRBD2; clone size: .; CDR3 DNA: TGTGCCAGCAGTTTGATAGCGGGAGGAAACACCGGGGAGCTGTTTTTT; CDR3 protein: CASSLIAGGNTGELFF
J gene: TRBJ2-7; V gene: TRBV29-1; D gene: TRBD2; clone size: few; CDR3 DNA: TGCAGCGTTCTAGCGGGAGAGTCCTACGAGCAGTACTTC; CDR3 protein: CSVLAGESYEQYF
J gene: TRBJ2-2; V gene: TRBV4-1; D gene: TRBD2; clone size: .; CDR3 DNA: TGCACCAGCAGCCTTGACCTTTCGGCGGGAGGCCCCACCGGGGAGCTGTTTTTT; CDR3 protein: CTSSLDLSAGGPTGELFF
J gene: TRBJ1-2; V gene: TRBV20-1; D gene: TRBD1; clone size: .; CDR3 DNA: TGCAGTGCTAGGCAGGGGGTAGGCAACTATGGCTACACCTTC; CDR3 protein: CSARQGVGNYGYTF
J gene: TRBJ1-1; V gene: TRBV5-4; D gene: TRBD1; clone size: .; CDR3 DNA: TGTGCCAGCAGCTTGAACAGGGGAGTCTCTGAAGCTTTCTTT; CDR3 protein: CASSLNRGVSEAFF
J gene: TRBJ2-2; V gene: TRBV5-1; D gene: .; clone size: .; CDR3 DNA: TGCGCCAGCAGCTTACAAGGGTGGACCGACACCGGGGAGCTGTTTTTT; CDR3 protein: CASSLQGWTDTGELFF
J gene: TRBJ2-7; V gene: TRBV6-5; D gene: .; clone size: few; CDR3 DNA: TGTGCCAGCAGTTACGGACGCTTGACTGGCGAGCAGTACTTC; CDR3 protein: CASSYGRLTGEQYF
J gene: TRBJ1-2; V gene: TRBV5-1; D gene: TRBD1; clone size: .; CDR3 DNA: TGCGCCAGCAGCTGGGAGGGACAGATTCCTAACTATGGCTACACCTTC; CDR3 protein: CASSWEGQIPNYGYTF
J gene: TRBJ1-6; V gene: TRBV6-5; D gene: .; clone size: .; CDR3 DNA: TGTGCCAGCAGTTATGGGGGATCACCCCTCCACTTT; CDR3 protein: CASSYGGSPLHF
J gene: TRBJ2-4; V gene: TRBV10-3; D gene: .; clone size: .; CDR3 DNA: TGTGCCGTCAGTGATCGGGTCCTAAACATTCAGTACTTC; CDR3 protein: CAVSDRVLNIQYF
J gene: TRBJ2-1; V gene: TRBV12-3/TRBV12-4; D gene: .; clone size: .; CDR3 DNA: TGTGCCAGCAGTTCGATGCGGGGGCACTACAATGAGCAGTTCTTC; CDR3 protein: CASSSMRGHYNEQFF
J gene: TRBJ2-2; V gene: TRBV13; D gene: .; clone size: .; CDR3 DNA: TGTGCCAGCAGCTCCGCGTTGACAGCGAACACCGGGGAGCTGTTTTTT; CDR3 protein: CASSSALTANTGELFF
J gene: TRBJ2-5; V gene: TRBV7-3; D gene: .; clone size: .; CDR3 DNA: TGTGCCAGCAGCTTAATCCCTGGTGAGCAGTACTTC; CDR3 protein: CASSLIPGEQYF
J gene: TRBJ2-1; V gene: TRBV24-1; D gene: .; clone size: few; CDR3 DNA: TGTGCCACCATAAGCCACTGGCAGTTCTTC; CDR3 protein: CATISHWQFF
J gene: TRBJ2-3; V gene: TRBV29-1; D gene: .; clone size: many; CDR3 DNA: TGCAGCGTTGAAGACGGCGGGGCGACAGATACGCAGTATTTT; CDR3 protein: CSVEDGGATDTQYF
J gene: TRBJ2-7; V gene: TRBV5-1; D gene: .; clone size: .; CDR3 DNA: TGCGCCAGCAGCTTCAATGCAGGCAGCTCCTACGAGCAGTACTTC; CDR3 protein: CASSFNAGSSYEQYF
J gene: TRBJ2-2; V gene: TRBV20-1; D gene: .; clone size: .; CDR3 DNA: TGCAGTGCTTTAAAAAAGGGACACCGGTACACCGGGGAGCTGTTTTTT; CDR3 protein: CSALKKGHRYTGELFF